This T cell receptor beta chain was found in a study of blood T cell repertoires in COVID-19. Study details: The United States, Italy and Spain supplied acute and convalescent COVID-19 samples. Sources were T cells, B-cell-depleted T cells, or PBMCs; the material itself was cDNA or gDNA.

Patients of the Seattle cohort, enrolled during active infection, were followed longitudinally. From germline, CDR1 is MGHDK and CDR2 SYGVNS. This CDR3 spans 17 amino acids. The germline V and J ends were trimmed by 10 bases and 6 bases, with 31 bases remaining between them. Original analysis: Nucleated cell number was recorded as an estimate derived from reference gene primer amplification. Profiled with immunoSEQ multiplex PCR; TCRdb holds only in-frame clones, not every one. V, J and clone size were drawn from that table, and D and trimming were deduced from the DNA. This sample has roughly 480,000 clones, with roughly 89% found just once.

Material: peripheral blood. The chain couples TRBV25-1 to TRBJ2-7; perhaps TRBD2 as D (7 bases). The clonotype comes from a man aged 18 to 30 with COVID-19, enrolled during active disease. DNA for the CDR3: TGTGCCACCGCGGGGGACATTAAACACTCTTTGCCCTCCGAGCAGTACTTC. Protein sequence: CATAGDIKHSLPSEQYF.